This is a list of T cell receptor beta chains from one sample in a study of cytomegalovirus exposure and HLA in healthy donors. Here immunoSEQ multiplex PCR was the method, and the copy in TCRdb shows in-frame clones only, minus some. The repertoire holds 150,000 to 200,000 clones, around 74% seen once, with approximately 2% in the top ten. Sequenced material: PBMCs. Receptor source: a female donor in good health and CMV-seronegative. Both conserved end residues are part of each CDR3. Each record gives: CDR3 DNA, CDR3 protein, D gene, J gene, V gene, clone size. A D gene is named only where the DNA matches it firmly. Expanded clones are given a class, and other clones once, few, many or no size at all.

TGTGCCTGGAGTAATGCGTGGCAAGAGACCCAGTACTTC CAWSNAWQETQYF - TRBJ2-5 TRBV30 -
TGCGCCAGCAGTGAGTCTCAGGGTTGGGCCGAGCAGTACTTC CASSESQGWAEQYF - TRBJ2-7 TRBV10-1 -
TGTGCCAGCAGCTTAGGACAGGGGGACGCTTTCTTT CASSLGQGDAFF TRBD1 TRBJ1-1 TRBV7-9 -
TGTGCCAGCAGTTACGACTTCTCCTACGAGCAGTACTTC CASSYDFSYEQYF - TRBJ2-7 TRBV6-5 few
TGTGCCAGCAGCCCGCGACTAGCGGGGTACACAGATGCGCAGTATTTT CASSPRLAGYTDAQYF TRBD2 TRBJ2-3 TRBV7-6 -
TGCGCCAGCAGCCACCCACTAGCGGGAGGGAACTCCTACGAGCAGTACTTC CASSHPLAGGNSYEQYF TRBD2 TRBJ2-7 TRBV4-1 -
TGTGCCAGCTCACCACCTTCCTCCGAAAAACTGTTTTTT CASSPPSSEKLFF - TRBJ1-4 TRBV18 -
TGTGCCACCGCGTCCAGCGCAACTAATGAAAAACTGTTTTTT CATASSATNEKLFF - TRBJ1-4 TRBV6-6 -
TGTGTCTGGAGCTATCACAGGGGAGCAGAACAGCCCCAGCATTTT CVWSYHRGAEQPQHF TRBD1 TRBJ1-5 TRBV30 -
TGCGCCAGCAGCCAGCAGGGGGCTGGAAACACCATATATTTT CASSQQGAGNTIYF TRBD1 TRBJ1-3 TRBV4-1 -
TGTGCCAGCAGTGAAAGACAATTCCCCTACGAGCAGTACTTC CASSERQFPYEQYF - TRBJ2-7 TRBV7-3 -
TGTGCCTGGAGTGTAGGCGCTAGCCTTGAGCAGTTCTTC CAWSVGASLEQFF - TRBJ2-1 TRBV30 once
TGTGCCAGCAGTGGACGGGGACAGGGGGGGAATCAGCCCCAGCATTTT CASSGRGQGGNQPQHF TRBD1 TRBJ1-5 TRBV2 -
TGTGCCAGCAGTGGGCAGGGAGGGACGAAGCAGTACTTC CASSGQGGTKQYF TRBD2 TRBJ2-7 TRBV6-5 -
TGTGCCAGCAGCCAAGTTGCAGGGTATGGCTACACCTTC CASSQVAGYGYTF - TRBJ1-2 TRBV14 few
TGTGCCAGCAGCGTTGGGACAGTCCACGAGCAGTACTTC CASSVGTVHEQYF TRBD1 TRBJ2-7 TRBV9 -
TGTGCCATCAGTGAGCGACAGGGAAGGGCCTACGAGCAGTACTTC CAISERQGRAYEQYF TRBD1 TRBJ2-7 TRBV10-3 -
TGTGCCAGTACCTTAGACGCGGGACTTGTAGCTGAAGCTTTCTTT CASTLDAGLVAEAFF - TRBJ1-1 TRBV19 -
TGTGCCAGCAGCCGGAACCCTGGGGCTAACACTGAAGCTTTCTTT CASSRNPGANTEAFF - TRBJ1-1 TRBV7-6 -
TGCGCCAGCAGCTCTGGACAGGGGTCTATATCGGTCCACGAGCAGTACTTC CASSSGQGSISVHEQYF TRBD1 TRBJ2-7 TRBV5-1 -
TGTGCCAGCAGCTTAGTAGGACAGGGAGGTAACGAGCAGTACTTC CASSLVGQGGNEQYF TRBD1 TRBJ2-7 TRBV5-4 -
TGCGCCAGCAGCATCGACAGGGCGAGGACTGAAGCTTTCTTT CASSIDRARTEAFF TRBD1 TRBJ1-1 TRBV5-1 few
TGTGCCAGCAGCACCCCGACAGGGTGGACCGGGGAGCTGTTTTTT CASSTPTGWTGELFF TRBD1 TRBJ2-2 TRBV7-8 -
TGTGCCAGCAGCTTGGGACAGCAGCCCCAGCATTTT CASSLGQQPQHF - TRBJ1-5 TRBV5-6 -
TGTGCCAGCAGTGCCATTGGGACAGGGTCCTACGAGCAGTACTTC CASSAIGTGSYEQYF TRBD1 TRBJ2-7 TRBV28 -
TGTGCCATCAGGATCTCGGGAGAGAACACCGGGGAGCTGTTTTTT CAIRISGENTGELFF - TRBJ2-2 TRBV10-3 -
TGTGCCAGCAGTTTAACCATAGGGGGCGGGCCGTTAATTTACAATGAGCAGTTCTTC CASSLTIGGGPLIYNEQFF TRBD1 TRBJ2-1 TRBV27 -
TGTGCCAGCAGCTTGCCAGTACAGGGAACTGAAGCTTTCTTT CASSLPVQGTEAFF - TRBJ1-1 TRBV5-5 -
TGTGCCAGCAGTCTCGGACAGGGAGGGACAGAGACCCAGTACTTC CASSLGQGGTETQYF - TRBJ2-5 TRBV27 -